Shown below are 18 T cell receptor beta chains from a single sample sequenced in a study of blood T cell repertoires in COVID-19. This table comes from immunoSEQ multiplex PCR, and its TCRdb copy is limited to in-frame clones, with some not included. The table lists a few hundred thousand clones, approximately 85% of them singletons. Sequencing was performed on PBMCs or T cells enriched from blood (not recorded which). These receptors all come from a woman aged 50 to 60 who had been exposed to COVID-19.

V gene TRBV7-3 combines with J gene TRBJ2-2, with D perhaps matching TRBD1 (6 bases). Germline lookup yields CDR1 SGHTA and CDR2 FQGTGA. This CDR3 has 13 amino acids. V lost 5 bases to trimming and J lost 5 bases, with 9 bases between them. The CDR3, as DNA: TGTGCCAGCAGCCTTACAGGGACCGGGGAGCTGTTTTTT. It specifies CASSLTGTGELFF.

This chain uses TRBV28 with TRBJ2-2; 9 nucleotides align to TRBD2. The CDR3 spans 14 residues. After removal of 6 bases from V and 6 bases from J, the junction contained 5 bases not matched to a gene. Germline CDR1 MDHEN, CDR2 SYDVKM. CDR3 sequence reads: CASSGTSRAGELFF. Here the CDR3 DNA reads TGTGCCAGCAGCGGGACTAGCAGGGCCGGGGAGCTGTTTTTT.

This clone has only a few counts. This chain joins TRBV19 and TRBJ1-1; 9 positions match TRBD1. Per germline, CDR1 LNHDA and CDR2 SQIVND (reference sequence). V shed 5 bases and J 1 base; nucleotides not matched to a gene: 11. CDR3 length: 17 amino acids. CDR3 sequence (DNA): TGTGCCAGTAGTCCCTTAGGGACAGGGTTTCGGAACACTGAAGCTTTCTTT. Amino acid sequence: CASSPLGTGFRNTEAFF. Full variable domain (remainder filled in from reference TRBV19 and TRBJ1-1): DGGITQSPKYLFRKEGQNVTLSCEQNLNHDAMYWYRQDPGQGLRLIYYSQIVNDFQKGDIAEGYSVSREKKESFPLTVTSAQKNPTAFYLCASSPLGTGFRNTEAFFGQGTRLTVV.

The chain joins TRBV18 to TRBJ1-2; TRBD1 agrees at 7 bases. The V segment lost 3 bases and the J segment 0 bases; nucleotides outside the gene matches: 7. The CDR3 consists of 16 residues. From germline, CDR1 is KGHSH and CDR2 LQKENI. Written as DNA, the CDR3 is TGTGCCAGCTCACCGACAGGGCCCGGGACTAACTATGGCTACACCTTC. Its translation is CASSPTGPGTNYGYTF.

This clone was found a few times. The chain links TRBV2 to TRBJ1-5, with TRBD1 as a possible D gene (5 bases). CDR1 is SNHLY and CDR2 is FYNNEI in the germline V gene. The CDR3 loop spans 17 amino acids. V lost 5 bases to trimming and J lost 2 bases, with 19 bases between them. The CDR3, as DNA: TGTGCCAGCAGTCTCTCCTCCGGCAGGGTTGGCAATCAGCCCCAGCATTTT. This gives the protein CASSLSSGRVGNQPQHF.

This clone came up once. This rearrangement joins TRBV6-2 or TRBV6-3 to TRBJ2-1, with 10 positions matching TRBD2. V trimming: 6 bases; J trimming: 5 bases; junction bases outside the gene matches: 7. CDR3 length equals 15 residues. Per the germline V gene, CDR1 is MNHEY and CDR2 is SVGEGT. The CDR3 loop reads CASSKSGGANNEQFF. In DNA form, the CDR3 reads TGTGCCAGCAGCAAAAGCGGGGGGGCCAACAATGAGCAGTTCTTC.

This clone was picked up one time. The V gene is TRBV11-2, the J gene TRBJ2-7; 11 bases line up with TRBD1. Germline V CDR1 and CDR2: SGHAT, FQNNGV. The CDR3 covers 16 residues. With 4 bases clipped from V and 5 bases from J, the junction kept 10 bases outside the gene matches. The CDR3 region is CASSSYRDRGRNEQYF. CDR3 nucleotide sequence: TGTGCCAGCAGCTCTTACCGGGACAGGGGGAGGAACGAGCAGTACTTC.

The J gene is TRBJ1-1, the V gene TRBV19; no clear D. This CDR3 contains 13 residues. The germline V gene encodes CDR1 LNHDA and CDR2 SQIVND (reference sequence). V was shortened by 0 bases and J by 5 bases, with 7 bases between the two germline ends. This CDR3 reads CASSIDPRTEAFF. CDR3 nucleotide sequence: TGTGCCAGTAGTATAGATCCGCGGACTGAAGCTTTCTTT.

The gene calls are TRBV6-5 and TRBJ1-5, with 10 positions matching TRBD1. The length of the CDR3 is 15 residues. The ends lost 7 bases at V and 7 bases at J; junction bases unmatched: 10. Germline V gives CDR1 MNHEY, CDR2 SVGAGI. This chain's CDR3 is CASIEDRGRWQPQHF. The CDR3 nucleotides read TGTGCCAGCATCGAGGACAGGGGGAGGTGGCAGCCCCAGCATTTT.

The CDR3 loop reads CATYDRADTEAFF. DNA of the CDR3: TGTGCCACCTATGACAGGGCGGACACTGAAGCTTTCTTT. The V gene is TRBV7-4, the J gene TRBJ1-1, with 7 bases matching TRBD1. In germline, CDR1 is SGHVT, CDR2 SQSDAQ. This CDR3 comprises 13 residues. The V and J ends lost 10 bases and 3 bases, in that order; junction bases with no gene match: 8.

J is TRBJ1-5 and V is TRBV9; perhaps TRBD1 as D (5 bases). Germline V CDR1 and CDR2: SGDLS, YYNGEE. The CDR3 has 14 residues. V shed 0 bases and J shed 7 bases, with 11 bases lying between them. The CDR3 is CASSVDSGLQPQHF. The CDR3 coding sequence is TGTGCCAGCAGCGTAGACTCAGGGCTACAGCCCCAGCATTTT.

This chain connects TRBV7-8 to TRBJ2-1, with TRBD2 matching over 12 bases. This CDR3 is 16 amino acids long. The germline CDR1 and CDR2 sequences are SGHVS and FQNEAQ. V gave up 5 bases and J gave up 7 bases; unmatched junction bases: 9. The CDR3 sequence: CASSRVWTSGTNEQFF. The DNA of the CDR3 is TGTGCCAGCAGCCGTGTCTGGACTAGCGGGACAAATGAGCAGTTCTTC.

V usage is TRBV10-2 and J usage is TRBJ2-7; D is perhaps TRBD1 (6 bases). Germline values: CDR1 WSHSY, CDR2 SAAADI. The CDR3 loop spans 15 amino acids. Trimming stripped 8 bases from V and 1 base from J, with 18 bases between. CDR3 amino acids: CASYPGTTNSYEQYF. The CDR3 coding sequence is TGCGCCAGCTATCCAGGGACAACTAATTCCTACGAGCAGTACTTC.

This clone appeared once. The J gene is TRBJ1-1, the V gene TRBV9; 7 nucleotides match TRBD1. The CDR3 sequence is 13 residues long. Germline CDR1 reads SGDLS; CDR2 reads YYNGEE. Trimming removed 3 bases from V and 4 bases from J; junction bases left unmatched: 3. The CDR3 spells CASSGRGATEAFF. The CDR3 region has the DNA TGTGCCAGCAGCGGCAGGGGGGCCACTGAAGCTTTCTTT.

The CDR3 DNA follows: TGCAGCGTTGACTGGTCAGGGGGAGATGGCTACACCTTC. This translates into CSVDWSGGDGYTF. The chain couples TRBV29-1 to TRBJ1-2; 7 bases match TRBD1. This CDR3 comprises 13 residues. After removal of 3 bases from V and 6 bases from J, the junction contained 7 bases not matched to a gene. CDR1 is SQVTM, CDR2 ANQGSEA, per germline.

V and J are TRBV4-1 and TRBJ2-3; maybe TRBD2 (6 bases). The V end was cut by 0 bases, the J end by 9 bases, with 7 bases between. Germline V gene lookup returns CDR1 MGHRA and CDR2 YSYEKL. This CDR3 has 12 residues. In nucleotides, the CDR3 is TGCGCCAGCAGCCAAGAAGGAGGGACGCAGTATTTT. This codes for CASSQEGGTQYF.

The J gene is TRBJ2-3, the V gene TRBV5-6, with TRBD2 identical over 11 bases. Germline V gene data show CDR1 as SGHDT and CDR2 as YYEEEE. This CDR3 has 18 residues. V trimming: 0 bases; J trimming: 0 bases; junction bases outside the gene matches: 6. The DNA of the CDR3 is TGTGCCAGCAGCTTGGCTAGCGGGGGGATGTTGAGCACAGATACGCAGTATTTT. Protein: CASSLASGGMLSTDTQYF. Filled out from reference TRBV5-6 and TRBJ2-3, the complete variable domain reads DAGVTQSPTHLIKTRGQQVTLRCSPKSGHDTVSWYQQALGQGPQFIFQYYEEEERQRGNFPDRFSGHQFPNYSSELNVNALLLGDSALYLCASSLASGGMLSTDTQYFGPGTRLTVL.

This rearrangement joins TRBV6-5 to TRBJ1-1, with TRBD1 identical over 7 bases. Germline loops: CDR1 MNHEY, CDR2 SVGAGI. Trimming took 0 bases from V and 5 from J; bases not matched to a gene: 9. The CDR3 is made up of 16 amino acids. CDR3 region: CASSYSGGRGLTEAFF. The CDR3 DNA is TGTGCCAGCAGTTACTCGGGGGGCAGGGGGTTGACTGAAGCTTTCTTT.